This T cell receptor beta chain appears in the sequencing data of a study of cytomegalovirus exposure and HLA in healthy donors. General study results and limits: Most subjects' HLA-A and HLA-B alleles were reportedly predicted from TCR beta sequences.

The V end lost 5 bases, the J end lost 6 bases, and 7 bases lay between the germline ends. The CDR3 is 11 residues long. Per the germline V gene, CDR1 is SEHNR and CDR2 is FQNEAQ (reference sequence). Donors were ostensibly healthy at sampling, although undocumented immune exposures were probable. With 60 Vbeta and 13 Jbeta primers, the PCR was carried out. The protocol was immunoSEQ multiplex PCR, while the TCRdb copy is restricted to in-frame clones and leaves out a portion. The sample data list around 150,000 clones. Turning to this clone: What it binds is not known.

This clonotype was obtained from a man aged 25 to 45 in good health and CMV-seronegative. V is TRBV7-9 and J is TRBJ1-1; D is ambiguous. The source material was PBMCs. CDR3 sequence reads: CASSPHPEAFF. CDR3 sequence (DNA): TGTGCCAGCAGCCCCCATCCTGAAGCTTTCTTT.